This T cell receptor (beta chain) stems from a study of resident and recirculating memory T cells in vitiligo. Study-wide background: No cells were sorted; samples were homogenized just before genomic DNA extraction.

Profiled with immunoSEQ multiplex PCR; TCRdb holds only in-frame clones, not every one. Here the sample spans 39,000 or so clones, around nine tenths being singletons. This TCR was recovered from a male donor with vitiligo. What was sequenced was blood.

DNA of the CDR3: TGCGCCAGCAGCCAAGAGGCGTCTAGCGGGGGTGTAGATACGCAGTATTTT. Translating gives CASSQEASSGGVDTQYF. The chain uses TRBV4-1 and TRBJ2-3; the match to TRBD2 covers 10 bases. The ends lost 0 bases at V and 5 bases at J; junction bases unmatched: 8. CDR1 is MGHRA, CDR2 YSYEKL, per germline. This CDR3 comprises 17 residues.